This T cell receptor beta chain was observed in a study of vaccination effects on CD4 cells after COVID-19. About this clone itself: The antigen is unknown.

Sequencing used immunoSEQ multiplex PCR; TCRdb keeps in-frame clones, though not all of them. The repertoire holds around 71,000 clones, with roughly three quarters as singletons. Sequencing in the ViraFEST assay came after antigen-specific CD4+ T cells had been expanded with viral peptide pools, which were used to stimulate PBMC. When around 10 days of culture had elapsed, CD4+ T cells were isolated. Absence of prior SARS-CoV-2 infection characterized the vaccine recipients, who showed negative nucleocapsid antibodies. This CDR3 is 15 amino acids long. Germline-derived CDR1 and CDR2 are MDHEN and SYDVKM. Losses at the gene ends were 4 bases for V and 8 bases for J; bases not matched to a gene: 6.

This chain uses TRBV28 with TRBJ2-4, with 12 bases fitting TRBD1. The receptor's source is a human donor who received a COVID-19 vaccine. The material was CD4+ T cells from PBMCs cultured with HCoV-OC43 spike peptides, obtained before COVID-19 vaccination. Stated subset: HCoV-OC43 spike overlapping peptide pool stimulation. The CDR3 nucleotides are TGTGCCAGCAGTTCCGGGACAGGGGGCCGGTACATTCAGTACTTC. Protein sequence: CASSSGTGGRYIQYF.